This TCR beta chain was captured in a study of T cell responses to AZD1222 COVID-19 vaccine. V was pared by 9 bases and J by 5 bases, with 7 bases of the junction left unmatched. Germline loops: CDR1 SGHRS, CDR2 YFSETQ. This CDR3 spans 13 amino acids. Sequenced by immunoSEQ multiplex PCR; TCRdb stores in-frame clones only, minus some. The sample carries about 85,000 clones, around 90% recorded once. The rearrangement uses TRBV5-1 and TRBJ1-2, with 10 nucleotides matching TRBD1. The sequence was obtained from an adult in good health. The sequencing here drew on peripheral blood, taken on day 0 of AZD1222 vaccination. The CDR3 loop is CATSTGGEYGYTF. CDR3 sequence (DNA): TGCGCCACTTCGACAGGGGGCGAATATGGCTACACCTTC.